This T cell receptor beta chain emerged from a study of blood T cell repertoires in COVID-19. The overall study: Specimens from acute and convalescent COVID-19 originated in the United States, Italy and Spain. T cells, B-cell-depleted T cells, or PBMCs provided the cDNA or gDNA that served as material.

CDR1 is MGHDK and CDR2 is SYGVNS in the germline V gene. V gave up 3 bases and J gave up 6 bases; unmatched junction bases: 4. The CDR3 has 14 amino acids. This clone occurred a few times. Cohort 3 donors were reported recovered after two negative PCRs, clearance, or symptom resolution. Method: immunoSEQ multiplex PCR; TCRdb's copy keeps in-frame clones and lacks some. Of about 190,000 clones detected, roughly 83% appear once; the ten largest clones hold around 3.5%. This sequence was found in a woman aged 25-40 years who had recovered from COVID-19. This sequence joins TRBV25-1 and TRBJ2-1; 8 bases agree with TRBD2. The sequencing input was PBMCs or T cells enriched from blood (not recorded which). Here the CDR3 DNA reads TGTGCCAGCAGTGATGGCGGGGGGCGCAATGAGCAGTTCTTC. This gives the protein CASSDGGGRNEQFF.